These T cell receptor beta chains were read from a single sample in a study of T-cell memory formation after mild COVID-19. Using its own MiXCR run on the 5' RACE reads, TCRdb lists one record per CDR3 protein. The sample consists of about 470,000 distinct CDR3 sequences, about 18% of them appearing once. Sequencing was carried out using PBMCs or a T cell subset sorted from them (not recorded which). Every receptor here comes from an adult woman who had mild COVID-19 (a few samples of this study predate the infection). Cell type and time point are not known. The CDR3 runs from the conserved cysteine through the conserved F or W. Each record gives: D gene, clone size, V gene, J gene, CDR3 DNA, CDR3 protein. A D gene is named only where the DNA matches it firmly. The size of a clone is reported for some rows only, either as once, few or many, or as a class for expanded clones.

>NA|NA|TRBV5-1|TRBJ1-2
TGCGCCAGCAGCCCCTCGGACGGTCTGGGGCACTATGGCTACACCTTC
CASSPSDGLGHYGYTF
>NA|few|TRBV12-3/TRBV12-4|TRBJ2-3
TGTGCCAGCAGCCTCGGAGGTATCGGTACGCAGTATTTT
CASSLGGIGTQYF
>NA|NA|TRBV3-2|TRBJ2-3
TGTGCCAGCAGCTCTGAGAGGGGAGATACGCAGTATTTT
CASSSERGDTQYF
>TRBD1|NA|TRBV4-3|TRBJ2-3
TGCGCCAGCAGCCAAGGGTCAGGATTAGGGACAGGGACAGATACGCAGTATTTT
CASSQGSGLGTGTDTQYF
>TRBD1|NA|TRBV24-1|TRBJ1-1
TGTGCCACCAGTGACCCTGGGACAGGGATCGGAGCTTTCTTT
CATSDPGTGIGAFF
>NA|NA|TRBV29-1|TRBJ1-1
TGCAGCGTTGAGGACGGGACTCACACTGAAGCTTTCTTT
CSVEDGTHTEAFF
>NA|few|TRBV12-3/TRBV12-4|TRBJ1-1
TGTGCCAGCACCTCGGTGGGCACTGAAGCTTTCTTT
CASTSVGTEAFF
>NA|NA|TRBV7-9|TRBJ1-1
TGTGCCAGCAGTTCTCTGGCGAACACTGAAGCTTTCTTT
CASSSLANTEAFF
>NA|NA|TRBV29-1|TRBJ2-7
TGCAGCGTTGGAGGAGGGGGGGAATCGTACGAGCAGTACTTC
CSVGGGGESYEQYF
>NA|few|TRBV7-9|TRBJ2-7
TGTGCCAGCAGCCGGGGAGCCTACGAGCAGTACTTC
CASSRGAYEQYF
>NA|few|TRBV2|TRBJ1-2
TGTGCCAGCCGGGGCGCGGGAGACTATGGCTACACCTTC
CASRGAGDYGYTF
>TRBD1|NA|TRBV6-1|TRBJ1-1
TGTGCCAGCAGTAGACAGGGAAGCCTTGAAGCTTTCTTT
CASSRQGSLEAFF
>TRBD1|few|TRBV7-2|TRBJ1-1
TGTGCCAGCAGCTTAACCCAGGGGGGGACTGAAGCTTTCTTT
CASSLTQGGTEAFF
>TRBD2|few|TRBV9|TRBJ2-3
TGTGCCAGCAGCGTAGGGTCGACTAGCGGGACGACAGATACGCAGTATTTT
CASSVGSTSGTTDTQYF
>TRBD1|NA|TRBV9|TRBJ2-3
TGTGCCAGCAGCGTAGATGGGACAGGCTCTAGCACAGATACGCAGTATTTT
CASSVDGTGSSTDTQYF
>TRBD2|NA|TRBV24-1|TRBJ2-1
TGTGCCACCCGACCCTCTAGCGGGGGGGTTAGTGAGCAGTTCTTC
CATRPSSGGVSEQFF
>NA|few|TRBV3-1|TRBJ2-7
TGTGCCAGCAGCCAACGGGAACTCCTTGGGGGATACGAGCAGTACTTC
CASSQRELLGGYEQYF
>TRBD1|NA|TRBV7-7|TRBJ2-1
TGTGCTAGCAGCCTCGGGACAGGGGTCGGAAATGAGCAGTTCTTC
CASSLGTGVGNEQFF
>NA|NA|TRBV28|TRBJ2-5
TGTGCCAGCAGTTCGGGGCTGGGGACCCAGTACTTC
CASSSGLGTQYF
>NA|many|TRBV7-2|TRBJ1-1
TGTGCCAGCAGCTTAAGTGTTTACACTGAAGCTTTCTTT
CASSLSVYTEAFF
>NA|few|TRBV5-5|TRBJ2-3
TGTGCCAGCAGCTTGGGGCAGTCTAGCACAGATACGCAGTATTTT
CASSLGQSSTDTQYF
>NA|NA|TRBV5-8|TRBJ2-4
TGTGCCAGCAGCTTGACACTAGCCAAAAACATTCAGTACTTC
CASSLTLAKNIQYF
>NA|few|TRBV12-3/TRBV12-4|TRBJ2-3
TGTGCCAGCAGAAACCGACAGGGGAGGGTCACAGATACGCAGTATTTT
CASRNRQGRVTDTQYF
>NA|few|TRBV10-3|TRBJ1-2
TGTGCCATTCGAGGTCCCCGGACAGATATTAACTATGGCTACACCTTC
CAIRGPRTDINYGYTF
>TRBD1|many|TRBV12-3/TRBV12-4|TRBJ2-3
TGTGCCAGCACTGGGTCAGGGGGCGCAGATACGCAGTATTTT
CASTGSGGADTQYF
>NA|many|TRBV6-5|TRBJ2-2
TGTGCCAGCAGTTACTCGCCCGGGGAGCTGTTTTTT
CASSYSPGELFF
>NA|NA|TRBV9|TRBJ2-2
TGTGCCAGCAGCCCCCACGACACGGCAGGGTACACCGGGGAGCTGTTTTTT
CASSPHDTAGYTGELFF
>NA|many|TRBV5-4|TRBJ2-7
TGTGCCAGCAGCTTGGCCTGGGGTTACGAGCAGTACTTC
CASSLAWGYEQYF
>TRBD2|few|TRBV5-1|TRBJ2-7
TGCGCCAGCAGCTTGTCTGTCGGGGGGACTTCCTACGAGCAGTACTTC
CASSLSVGGTSYEQYF
>TRBD2|once|TRBV30|TRBJ2-1
TGTGCCTGGAGTGTCCAACGGACTAGCGGGAGGGCTTATTACAATGAGCAGTTCTTC
CAWSVQRTSGRAYYNEQFF
>NA|many|TRBV29-1|TRBJ2-2
TGCAGCGTTGCTCGGGACTCTCACACCGGGGAGCTGTTTTTT
CSVARDSHTGELFF
>TRBD2|few|TRBV5-1|TRBJ2-7
TGCGCCAGCAGAGAGTCGGGGGGTACGCACGAGCAGTACTTC
CASRESGGTHEQYF
>TRBD1|NA|TRBV5-1|TRBJ1-3
TGCGCCAGCAGCCAGGGACAGGATGGAAACACCATATATTTT
CASSQGQDGNTIYF
>NA|NA|TRBV4-1|TRBJ2-1
TGCGCCAGCAGCCAAGTCCAGTTCAATGAGCAGTTCTTC
CASSQVQFNEQFF
>NA|many|TRBV4-2|TRBJ1-2
TGTGCCAGCAGCCAAGATTCCCGGACAGCCTATGGCTACACCTTC
CASSQDSRTAYGYTF
>NA|many|TRBV12-3/TRBV12-4|TRBJ2-7
TGTGCCAGCAGTTTAGTAACAGCGTTATCCTACGAGCAGTACTTC
CASSLVTALSYEQYF
>NA|NA|TRBV6-6|TRBJ1-2
TGTGCCAGCACGACGTCCGGGCTAATAAGCTACACCTTC
CASTTSGLISYTF
>NA|NA|TRBV14|TRBJ1-2
TGTGCCAGCAGCCAAGATCTAGTCAGGTCCCGCTACACCTTC
CASSQDLVRSRYTF
>TRBD2|many|TRBV7-6|TRBJ2-2
TGTGCCAGCAGCCGCACGTGGGGGGGTCTCAACACCGGGGAGCTGTTTTTT
CASSRTWGGLNTGELFF
>TRBD2|NA|TRBV7-3|TRBJ2-1
TGTGCCAGCAAGGTCCGCGGGGGGGCCTCCTACAATGAGCAGTTCTTC
CASKVRGGASYNEQFF
>TRBD2|few|TRBV7-2|TRBJ2-7
TGTGCCAGCAGCTTAAACGGACTAGTAAACTCCTACGAGCAGTACTTC
CASSLNGLVNSYEQYF
>TRBD2|many|TRBV7-2|TRBJ2-7
TGTGCCAGCAGCTCGACTAGCGGGAGGGCCTACGAGCAGTACTTC
CASSSTSGRAYEQYF
>TRBD2|NA|TRBV20-1|TRBJ2-3
TGCAGTGCTAATCGCGGGAGTCCCCCTGGGGGTACGCAGTATTTT
CSANRGSPPGGTQYF
>NA|NA|TRBV7-2|TRBJ1-5
TGTGCCAGCAGCTCGGACACAGGGTTTGCACAGCCCCAGCATTTT
CASSSDTGFAQPQHF
>TRBD1|few|TRBV7-9|TRBJ2-3
TGTGCCAGCAGCTTAGTGAGAACAGGGGCAGATACGCAGTATTTT
CASSLVRTGADTQYF